This T cell receptor beta chain came from a study of Tregs in tolerant kidney transplant recipients. Germline CDR1 and CDR2: SGHRS and YFSETQ. The V and J ends lost 4 bases and 5 bases, in that order; junction bases with no gene match: 15. The CDR3 runs to 17 residues. The data were produced by immunoSEQ multiplex PCR, yet TCRdb's version contains in-frame clones alone and is incomplete. The table records roughly 86,000 clones, approximately 93% of them present only once. The nonmyeloablative bone marrow transplants came from related graft donors, with transient mixed chimerism. This clonotype originated in a human patient who received a combined kidney and bone marrow transplant. Some T cells may be transferred from the graft donor. The sample in question was CD4+ T cells from blood (PBMCs), obtained 12 months after the transplant. This rearrangement joins TRBV5-1 to TRBJ2-5; 9 bases align to TRBD2. For the CDR3, the DNA is TGCGCCAGCAGCCCGCCTGGGGGGTTTAGCGGGGGTGAGACCCAGTACTTC. It is translated as CASSPPGGFSGGETQYF.